Listed below are T cell receptor beta chains from one sample, sequenced in a study of identifying expanded T cells in peripheral blood. Libraries were prepared by immunoSEQ multiplex PCR; TCRdb keeps only in-frame clonotypes and omits some of them. The sample records around 78,000 clones, approximately 84% being singletons. Sequencing used blood. Every receptor here comes from a person aged 18-70 years in good health. CDR3s include the opening cysteine and the closing phenylalanine or tryptophan. A D gene is named only where the DNA matches it firmly. Size tells how often a clone was seen (once, few, many) or the class of an expanded clone, and some rows leave it out.

>TRBD1|-|TRBJ2-7|TRBV7-2
CASSFGRDRGHEQYF
TGTGCCAGCAGCTTCGGTAGGGACAGGGGGCACGAGCAGTACTTC
>TRBD1|-|TRBJ2-7|TRBV7-9
CASSYNRGTYEQYF
TGTGCCAGCAGTTATAACAGGGGTACCTACGAGCAGTACTTC
>TRBD1|once|TRBJ1-1|TRBV6-1
CASSDTTGGYKGAFF
TGTGCCAGCAGTGATACGACAGGGGGGTATAAAGGAGCTTTCTTT
>-|-|TRBJ1-3|TRBV7-2
CASSSANSGNTIYF
TGTGCCAGCAGCTCCGCGAACTCTGGAAACACCATATATTTT
>-|-|TRBJ2-5|TRBV6-1
CASSEAQSGLLRRQETQYF
TGTGCCAGCAGTGAAGCGCAATCTGGACTACTGAGAAGGCAAGAGACCCAGTACTTC
>TRBD1|-|TRBJ2-2|TRBV5-4
CASSSGTGRTGELFF
TGTGCCAGCAGCTCCGGGACAGGGCGAACCGGGGAGCTGTTTTTT
>TRBD2|-|TRBJ2-7|TRBV5-6
CASSGGTSGSYEQYF
TGTGCCAGCAGCGGCGGGACTAGCGGTTCCTACGAGCAGTACTTC
>TRBD2|-|TRBJ2-3|TRBV6-4
CASSLTSGGTDTQYF
TGTGCCAGCAGCCTGACTAGCGGAGGCACAGATACGCAGTATTTT
>-|-|TRBJ2-3|TRBV18
CASSPLAGSSTDTQYF
TGTGCCAGCTCACCACTTGCGGGATCCAGCACAGATACGCAGTATTTT
>TRBD1|-|TRBJ2-5|TRBV18
CASSQGAETQYF
TGTGCCAGCTCGCAGGGGGCGGAGACCCAGTACTTC
>-|-|TRBJ1-1|TRBV21-1
CASSARDRKNTEAFF
TGTGCCAGCAGCGCTAGGGACAGAAAGAACACTGAAGCTTTCTTT
>-|-|TRBJ2-6|TRBV18
CASSPGTSGANVLTF
TGTGCCAGCTCACCCGGGACCTCTGGGGCCAACGTCCTGACTTTC
>TRBD2|-|TRBJ2-3|TRBV10-3
CAISEILAGEVTDTQYF
TGTGCCATCAGTGAGATTCTAGCGGGGGAAGTCACAGATACGCAGTATTTT
>-|once|TRBJ2-1|TRBV6-1
CASSVEEGRGFEQFF
TGTGCCAGCAGTGTGGAGGAGGGCCGAGGTTTTGAGCAGTTCTTC
>-|-|TRBJ2-5|TRBV28
CASTQGAETQYF
TGTGCCAGCACGCAGGGAGCCGAGACCCAGTACTTC
>-|-|TRBJ1-1|TRBV23-1
CASSQSLRGLNTEAFF
TGCGCCAGCAGTCAATCGCTTCGGGGTCTGAACACTGAAGCTTTCTTT
>TRBD2|-|TRBJ2-7|TRBV5-8
CASGASGSSYEQYF
TGTGCCAGCGGGGCTAGCGGGAGCTCCTACGAGCAGTACTTC
>-|-|TRBJ2-1|TRBV19
CATQGALAGAVYNEQFF
TGTGCCACCCAGGGGGCGTTAGCGGGAGCCGTTTACAATGAGCAGTTCTTC
>TRBD1|-|TRBJ2-3|TRBV15
CATSPLGQGTDTQYF
TGTGCCACCAGCCCTTTGGGACAGGGCACAGATACGCAGTATTTT
>TRBD2|-|TRBJ2-5|TRBV29-1
CSVERLADPQGETQYF
TGCAGCGTTGAAAGACTAGCGGACCCCCAGGGGGAGACCCAGTACTTC
>-|-|TRBJ1-5|TRBV11-1
CASSLGREQPQHF
TGTGCCAGCAGCTTAGGTAGGGAACAGCCCCAGCATTTT
>-|-|TRBJ2-7|TRBV11-3
CASSRGPTDTHKEGQYF
TGTGCCAGCAGCCGAGGCCCCACGGACACGCACAAGGAAGGGCAGTACTTC
>TRBD2|-|TRBJ2-1|TRBV5-1
CASSRTSGSYEQFF
TGCGCCAGCAGCCGGACTAGCGGGAGCTATGAGCAGTTCTTC
>-|few|TRBJ1-1|TRBV10-3
CAISKNTEAFF
TGTGCCATCAGCAAGAACACTGAAGCTTTCTTT
>TRBD1|-|TRBJ2-7|TRBV4-2
CASSQGDRADEQYF
TGTGCCAGCAGCCAAGGGGACAGGGCAGACGAGCAGTACTTC